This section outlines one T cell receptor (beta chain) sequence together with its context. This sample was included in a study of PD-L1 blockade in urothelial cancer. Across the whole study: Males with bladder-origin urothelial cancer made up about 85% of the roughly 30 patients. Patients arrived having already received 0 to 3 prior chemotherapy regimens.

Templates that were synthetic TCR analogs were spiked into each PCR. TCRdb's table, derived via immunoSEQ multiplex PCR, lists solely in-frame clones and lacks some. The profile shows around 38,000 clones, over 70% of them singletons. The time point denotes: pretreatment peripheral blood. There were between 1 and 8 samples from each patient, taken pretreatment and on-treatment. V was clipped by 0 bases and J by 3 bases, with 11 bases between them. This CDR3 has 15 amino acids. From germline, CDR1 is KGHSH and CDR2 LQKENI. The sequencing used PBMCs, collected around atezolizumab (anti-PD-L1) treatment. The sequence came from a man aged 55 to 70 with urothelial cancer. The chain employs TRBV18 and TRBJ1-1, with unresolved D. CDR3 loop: CASSPPSRVDTEAFF. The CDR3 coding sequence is TGTGCCAGCTCACCACCGTCCCGGGTCGACACTGAAGCTTTCTTT.